Below are 30 T cell receptor beta chains sequenced from a single sample in a study of T-cell memory formation after mild COVID-19. TCRdb re-analysed the 5' RACE reads in MiXCR, keeping a single row per CDR3 protein. Altogether around 250,000 distinct CDR3 sequences are present, approximately 15% being singletons, with the ten largest covering approximately 2.1%. Sequenced material: PBMCs or a T cell subset sorted from them (not recorded which). These receptors were obtained from an adult woman who had mild COVID-19 (a few samples of this study predate the infection). Cell type and time point are not known.

At least ten counts were recorded for this clonotype. The CDR3 region is CSVTQGRYEQYF. CDR3 bases: TGCAGTGTCACACAGGGCCGTTACGAGCAGTACTTC. V is TRBV20-1 and J is TRBJ2-7; the D gene is possibly TRBD1 (6 bases). V lost 7 bases and J lost 4, with 14 bases in between. CDR1 DFQATT and CDR2 SNEGSKA come from the germline V gene (reference sequence). The CDR3 sequence is 12 residues long.

This clonotype showed up just a few times. The CDR3 loop reads CASSLVGTSGSFWYEQYF. The CDR3 coding sequence is TGTGCCAGCAGCTTAGTCGGGACTAGCGGGAGCTTCTGGTACGAGCAGTACTTC. The V gene is TRBV11-2, the J gene TRBJ2-7, with TRBD2 identical over 14 bases. V was pared by 1 base and J by 4 bases, with 9 bases of the junction left unmatched. Germline assignment: CDR1 SGHAT and CDR2 FQNNGV. This CDR3 is 18 amino acids long.

The chain recombines TRBV2 with TRBJ1-1, with 7 nucleotides matching TRBD1. The germline V gene has CDR1 SNHLY and CDR2 FYNNEI. CDR3 length equals 14 residues. V gave up 5 bases and J gave up 0 bases; unmatched junction bases: 3. The CDR3 is CASSRQGLNTEAFF. The CDR3 DNA follows: TGTGCCAGCAGTCGACAGGGCCTGAACACTGAAGCTTTCTTT.

This sequence joins TRBV29-1 and TRBJ1-5; TRBD1 aligns across 12 bases. The CDR3 runs to 13 residues. The germline V gene has CDR1 SQVTM and CDR2 ANQGSEA. V lost 4 bases and J lost 5; bases outside the gene matches: 0. The CDR3 region has the DNA TGCAGCGTTGGGGACAGGGGGCATCAGCCCCAGCATTTT. Encoded protein: CSVGDRGHQPQHF.

The V call is TRBV27, the J call TRBJ1-3, with 9 bases aligning to TRBD1. The CDR3 has 12 residues. CDR1 and CDR2 from the germline V gene are MNHEY and SMNVEV (reference sequence). V was clipped by 6 bases and J by 9 bases; unmatched bases: 3. The CDR3 bases are TGTGCCAGCAGCATGACAGGGGGCACCATATATTTT. It translates to CASSMTGGTIYF.

Remarks on this clonotype: A junction boundary mismatches the germline segment, possibly from a read error. The chain uses TRBV7-7 and TRBJ2-3; 15 positions agree with TRBD2. Germline CDR1 reads SSHAT; CDR2 reads FNYEAQ (reference sequence). The CDR3 is made up of 17 amino acids. The CDR3: CASSSGLAGGPVDTQYF. The CDR3 DNA is TGTGCTAGCAGCTCAGGACTAGCGGGAGGGCCGGTAGATACGCAGTATTTT.

In its sample, this clonotype was seen many times. This chain connects TRBV5-1 to TRBJ2-3, with D perhaps TRBD1 or TRBD2 (6 bases each). Germline V gene sequence: CDR1 SGHRS, CDR2 YFSETQ. This CDR3 has 15 amino acids. Trimming left V 4 bases short and J 1 base short, with 13 bases between. The CDR3 nucleotides read TGCGCCAGCAGCCGCGGGACACAGGGCACAGATACGCAGTATTTT. Amino acid sequence: CASSRGTQGTDTQYF.

The chain recombines TRBV6-6 with TRBJ2-1; D tentatively reads TRBD1 or TRBD2 (5 bases each). This CDR3 region has 14 residues. The V gene's germline CDR1 is MNHNY and CDR2 SVGAGI (reference sequence). The V end was cut by 6 bases, the J end by 6 bases, with 15 bases between. The CDR3 reads CASRPLGDGNEQFF. The CDR3 nucleotides are TGTGCCAGCAGACCCTTGGGGGACGGCAATGAGCAGTTCTTC.

The chain couples TRBV6-2 or TRBV6-3 to TRBJ2-3; a weak D match, TRBD2 (6 bases). This CDR3 spans 13 amino acids. Germline V lookup: CDR1 MNHEY, CDR2 SVGEGT. V lost 5 bases to trimming and J lost 9 bases, with 15 bases between them. Written as DNA, the CDR3 is TGTGCCAGCAGTCACCAACGGGAGAGGACGCAGTATTTT. The encoded protein is CASSHQRERTQYF.

This clonotype occurred a few times. The chain uses TRBV7-2 and TRBJ2-3; D not certain. The germline V gene has CDR1 SGHTA and CDR2 FQGNSA. Trimming removed 2 bases from V and 4 bases from J, with 4 bases in between. CDR3 length: 12 residues. CDR3 protein: CASSLQADTQYF. DNA of the CDR3: TGTGCCAGCAGCTTACAAGCAGATACGCAGTATTTT.

DNA for the CDR3: TGTGCCAGCAGCTCCCGGTCCGTCTCTGGAAACACCATATATTTT. Its translation: CASSSRSVSGNTIYF. The chain couples TRBV21-1 to TRBJ1-3; the D segment call TRBD1 is taken from the table without a DNA check. TRBV21-1 represents a pseudogene. The CDR3 sequence is 15 residues long.

This clonotype has only a few counts. This chain joins TRBV4-2 and TRBJ1-2; weak D call: TRBD1 (5 bases). There are 15 residues in the CDR3. Trimming removed 5 bases from V and 7 bases from J, with 20 bases in between. Germline V gene sequence: CDR1 LGHNA, CDR2 YNFKEQ. In DNA form, the CDR3 reads TGTGCCAGCAGCGGGGGGGAGTCCCGAGCAGGTGGCTACACCTTC. Translated: CASSGGESRAGGYTF.

V usage is TRBV5-1 and J usage is TRBJ2-7, with no clear D. Deletions cut 7 bases from V and 3 bases from J, with 17 bases between. Germline loops: CDR1 SGHRS, CDR2 YFSETQ. The CDR3 spans 14 residues. The chain's CDR3 is CASAEAGIGYEQYF. In nucleotides, the CDR3 is TGCGCCAGCGCTGAGGCTGGGATAGGCTACGAGCAGTACTTC.

The chain carries TRBV20-1 and TRBJ2-4, with 9 nucleotides matching TRBD1. CDR1 is DFQATT and CDR2 is SNEGSKA in the germline V gene (reference sequence). CDR3 length: 13 residues. Trimming at V came to 3 bases and at J to 5 bases, leaving 2 bases not matched to a gene. CDR3 protein: CSASWTGENIQYF. The DNA of the CDR3 is TGCAGTGCTAGCTGGACAGGGGAAAACATTCAGTACTTC.

The rearrangement links TRBV11-2 to TRBJ2-1; D may be TRBD2 (5 bases). Germline V CDR1 and CDR2: SGHAT, FQNNGV. The V and J ends lost 1 base and 6 bases respectively, with 13 bases between them. The CDR3 length is 15 residues. The chain's CDR3 is CASSLGTLVGNEQFF. In DNA, the CDR3 is TGTGCCAGCAGCTTAGGTACACTAGTAGGCAATGAGCAGTTCTTC. The full variable domain, rest sourced from reference TRBV11-2 and TRBJ2-1, is EAGVAQSPRYKIIEKRQSVAFWCNPISGHATLYWYQQILGQGPKLLIQFQNNGVVDDSQLPKDRFSAERLKGVDSTLKIQPAKLEDSAVYLCASSLGTLVGNEQFFGPGTRLTVL.

This clonotype has only a few counts. V usage is TRBV29-1 and J usage is TRBJ2-7, with 7 bases aligning to TRBD1. This CDR3 region has 13 residues. Germline V gives CDR1 SQVTM, CDR2 ANQGSEA. In nucleotides, the CDR3 is TGCAGGAGGGGAGCCGAGGGGGCTCGCGAGCAGTACTTC. This sequence encodes CRRGAEGAREQYF.

V gene TRBV3-1 combines with J gene TRBJ1-1; 8 nucleotides align to TRBD1. This CDR3 spans 18 amino acids. In germline, CDR1 is LGHDT, CDR2 YNNKEL (reference sequence). The trim removed 2 bases at V and 10 bases at J, leaving 21 bases unmatched. The CDR3 nucleotides read TGTGCCAGCAGCCAAATAAGGGGGTCCTTAGGACAGGGTCGACGAGCTTTCTTT. Its protein product is CASSQIRGSLGQGRRAFF.

This clonotype was counted only a few times. The chain carries TRBV3-1 and TRBJ2-3; D not certain. Germline CDR1 reads LGHDT; CDR2 reads YNNKEL (reference sequence). Trimming removed 1 base from V and 4 bases from J, with 9 bases in between. The CDR3 loop spans 14 amino acids. The CDR3 protein is CASSQGLASDTQYF. In DNA, the CDR3 is TGTGCCAGCAGCCAAGGGTTAGCATCAGATACGCAGTATTTT.

This clonotype was found a few times. The rearrangement links TRBV5-1 to TRBJ1-6; possibly TRBD1 for D (6 bases). With 0 bases removed from V and 3 bases from J, the gap between germline ends came to 7 bases. The CDR3 is made up of 15 amino acids. CDR1 is SGHRS and CDR2 is YFSETQ in the germline V gene. CDR3: CASSLGTVYNSPLHF. The CDR3, as DNA: TGCGCCAGCAGCTTGGGGACAGTCTATAATTCACCCCTCCACTTT.

The sample holds many counts of this clonotype. The V and J genes are TRBV5-1 and TRBJ2-7; TRBD2 agrees at 8 bases. Trimming cost V 4 bases and J 7 bases; bases outside gene matches: 7. CDR3 length: 13 residues. CDR1 is SGHRS, CDR2 YFSETQ, per germline. CDR3 coding DNA: TGCGCCAGCAGCGGGGGACTAGTTGAGGAGCAGTACTTC. It translates to CASSGGLVEEQYF.

In this sample, this clonotype turned up many times. The chain couples TRBV12-3 or TRBV12-4 to TRBJ2-1; TRBD2 aligns across 14 bases. The CDR3 runs 15 residues. V gave up 5 bases and J gave up 9 bases; unmatched junction bases: 6. This CDR3 reads CASSQTSGRVGEQFF. The CDR3 DNA reads as TGTGCCAGCAGTCAGACTAGCGGGAGGGTTGGTGAGCAGTTCTTC.

The chain recombines TRBV19 with TRBJ2-4; no firm D call. Germline V gene sequence: CDR1 LNHDA, CDR2 SQIVND (reference sequence). V shed 4 bases and J shed 0 bases, with 13 bases lying between them. This CDR3 comprises 16 residues. CDR3 amino acids: CASSRELLLAKNIQYF. CDR3 DNA: TGTGCCAGTAGTAGGGAATTGCTGCTAGCCAAAAACATTCAGTACTTC.

V and J are TRBV7-6 and TRBJ2-3; 12 bases agree with TRBD1. From germline, CDR1 is SGHVS and CDR2 FNYEAQ. CDR3 size: 19 residues. The ends lost 1 base at V and 0 bases at J; junction bases unmatched: 8. This chain's CDR3 is CASSLGWRGQGASTDTQYF. CDR3 bases: TGTGCCAGCAGCTTAGGCTGGAGGGGACAGGGGGCCAGCACAGATACGCAGTATTTT. The full variable domain, rest sourced from reference TRBV7-6 and TRBJ2-3, is GAGVSQSPRYKVTKRGQDVALRCDPISGHVSLYWYRQALGQGPEFLTYFNYEAQQDKSGLPNDRFSAERPEGSISTLTIQRTEQRDSAMYRCASSLGWRGQGASTDTQYFGPGTRLTVL.

This clonotype was counted ten times or more. The genes are TRBV20-1 and TRBJ2-1; 11 nucleotides line up with TRBD2. J gave up 13 bases and V 2 bases, and 4 bases lay outside the gene matches. The CDR3 is 12 amino acids. Germline CDR1 and CDR2: DFQATT and SNEGSKA (reference sequence). CDR3 protein: CSARLAGGPQFF. The CDR3 coding sequence is TGCAGTGCTAGACTAGCGGGGGGTCCTCAGTTCTTC.

This clonotype was seen a few times. This sequence joins TRBV5-1 and TRBJ2-1; TRBD2 agrees at 7 bases. Unmatched junction bases numbered 7, after V lost 0 bases and J lost 7 bases. This CDR3 comprises 15 residues. Germline CDR1 SGHRS, CDR2 YFSETQ. The CDR3 loop reads CASSLVGGSTNEQFF. CDR3 DNA: TGCGCCAGCAGCTTGGTTGGCGGGAGTACAAATGAGCAGTTCTTC.

The CDR3 is CASSGRSGGRQETQYF. CDR3 nucleotide sequence: TGTGCCAGCAGTGGACGTAGCGGGGGGCGCCAAGAGACCCAGTACTTC. V usage is TRBV6-1 and J usage is TRBJ2-5, with 10 bases that match TRBD2. The CDR3 spans 16 residues. The V and J ends lost 4 bases and 1 base, in that order; junction bases with no gene match: 6. Germline V gene data show CDR1 as MNHNS and CDR2 as SASEGT.

The V call is TRBV2, the J call TRBJ2-7; D is perhaps TRBD1 or TRBD2 (6 bases each). Trimming took off 8 bases at V and 4 bases at J, with 18 bases between the two ends. CDR1 and CDR2 from the germline V gene are SNHLY and FYNNEI. The CDR3 contains 14 residues. The CDR3: CASLRGQGRYEQYF. As DNA, the CDR3 is TGTGCCAGCCTCCGAGGGCAGGGGAGGTACGAGCAGTACTTC.

This clonotype was observed a few times. This chain links TRBV4-3 with TRBJ2-5; D unresolved. V lost 3 bases and J 5 bases, leaving 13 bases between the germline ends. The CDR3 has 14 amino acids. The germline gives CDR1 LGHNA, CDR2 YSLEER. For the CDR3, the DNA is TGCGCCAGCAGCCATCTTGGAGAAGGGGAGACCCAGTACTTC. It translates to CASSHLGEGETQYF.

This clonotype was recorded at least ten times. The chain couples TRBV6-5 to TRBJ1-1, with TRBD1 as a possible D gene (6 bases). Germline assignment: CDR1 MNHEY and CDR2 SVGAGI. V lost 0 bases and J 4 bases, leaving 9 bases between the germline ends. The CDR3 loop spans 14 amino acids. CDR3 sequence (DNA): TGTGCCAGCAGTTACTCAGGGGGGGGCACTGAAGCTTTCTTT. It is translated as CASSYSGGGTEAFF.

This clonotype was found a few times. The chain recombines TRBV9 with TRBJ2-2; 7 positions match TRBD2. After removal of 4 bases from V and 2 bases from J, the junction contained 5 bases not matched to a gene. Germline loops: CDR1 SGDLS, CDR2 YYNGEE. The CDR3 covers 15 residues. The CDR3 sequence: CASSLAGDNTGELFF. DNA for the CDR3: TGTGCCAGCAGCCTCGCGGGAGATAACACCGGGGAGCTGTTTTTT.